The 12 T cell receptor beta chains below were found in one sample sequenced in a study of cytomegalovirus exposure and HLA in healthy donors. The PCR used 60 Vbeta and 13 Jbeta primers. Generated by immunoSEQ multiplex PCR, the TCRdb table keeps only in-frame clones and is missing some. The data contain 200,000 to 250,000 clones, approximately 78% of them singletons. Source material: PBMCs. The receptor source for this set is a boy aged 5-17 years in good health and CMV-seronegative.

The gene calls are TRBV4-1 and TRBJ1-4; the D gene is possibly TRBD1 (5 bases). Between the trimmed V and J ends, which lost 5 bases and 4 bases, there was a span of 20 bases. The germline CDR1 and CDR2 sequences are MGHRA and YSYEKL. The CDR3 covers 17 residues. The DNA for the CDR3 is TGCGCCAGCAGCGACGGGTGGGTCATGGGGCGTAATGAAAAACTGTTTTTT. It specifies CASSDGWVMGRNEKLFF.

The rearrangement links TRBV2 to TRBJ2-2; 7 positions agree with TRBD1. CDR3 size: 14 residues. Germline V gene sequence: CDR1 SNHLY, CDR2 FYNNEI. The ends lost 5 bases at V and 4 bases at J; junction bases unmatched: 4. This CDR3 is CASSLDRSTGELFF. The DNA of the CDR3 is TGTGCCAGCAGTCTGGACAGGTCCACCGGGGAGCTGTTTTTT.

CDR3 sequence: CASSETVPGELFF. CDR3 sequence (DNA): TGTGCCAGCAGTGAAACAGTCCCCGGGGAGCTGTTTTTT. The chain joins TRBV2 to TRBJ2-2; D ambiguous. Trimming left V 2 bases short and J 6 bases short, with 7 bases between. Germline V gene sequence: CDR1 SNHLY, CDR2 FYNNEI. The CDR3 length is 13 residues.

This clone was observed a few times. The rearrangement uses TRBV5-6 and TRBJ2-7, with no clear D. Trimming removed 0 bases at V and 3 bases at J, with 13 bases between. The CDR3 spans 15 residues. Germline values: CDR1 SGHDT, CDR2 YYEEEE. CDR3 residues: CASSLGLYSDYEQYF. The CDR3 DNA sequence: TGTGCCAGCAGCTTGGGTCTCTACTCCGACTACGAGCAGTACTTC.

The J gene is TRBJ1-5, the V gene TRBV6-5, with D uncertain. The V gene lost 2 bases and the J gene lost 6 bases, with 8 bases spanning the gap. The length of the CDR3 is 13 residues. Germline loops: CDR1 MNHEY, CDR2 SVGAGI. CDR3 in amino acids: CASSYDERQPQHF. In nucleotides, the CDR3 is TGTGCCAGCAGTTACGACGAGCGTCAGCCCCAGCATTTT.

The chain carries TRBV30 and TRBJ2-2, with D possibly being TRBD1 (6 bases). Trimming cost V 4 bases and J 5 bases, with 11 bases left between them. This CDR3 has 13 amino acids. CDR1 and CDR2 (germline): GTSNPN, SVGIG (reference sequence). CDR3 residues: CAWTKGVTGELFF. CDR3 nucleotide sequence: TGTGCCTGGACTAAGGGGGTAACCGGGGAGCTGTTTTTT.

The chain employs TRBV29-1 and TRBJ1-4; D ambiguous. CDR1 and CDR2 from the germline V gene are SQVTM and ANQGSEA. V was trimmed by 6 bases and J by 0 bases, leaving 14 bases between them. This CDR3 has 15 amino acids. This CDR3 reads CSVWARVATNEKLFF. CDR3 in DNA: TGCAGCGTGTGGGCCCGAGTTGCAACTAATGAAAAACTGTTTTTT.

This sequence joins TRBV5-4 and TRBJ2-5, with TRBD1 matching over 9 bases. The J call is doubtful: the DNA matches TRBJ2-7 better. CDR3 size: 13 residues. Germline CDR1 is SGHNT and CDR2 is YYREEE (reference sequence). The CDR3: CASSPGQGSEQYF. The CDR3 nucleotides read TGTGCCAGCAGCCCGGGACAGGGCTCCGAGCAGTACTTC.

In this sample, this clone turned up once. This chain uses TRBV7-9 with TRBJ2-1; 7 bases line up with TRBD2. The CDR3 extends over 17 amino acids. V lost 1 base, J lost 4 bases, and 10 bases stayed unmatched. Germline V gene data show CDR1 as SEHNR and CDR2 as FQNEAQ (reference sequence). The CDR3 protein is CASSLDRWGLRYNEQFF. The CDR3 nucleotides read TGTGCCAGCAGCTTAGATAGGTGGGGACTACGTTACAATGAGCAGTTCTTC.

CDR3 coding DNA: TGTGCCAGTAGTGCAACAGTGAACACTGAAGCTTTCTTT. It is translated as CASSATVNTEAFF. This sequence joins TRBV19 and TRBJ1-1; D ambiguous. The V and J ends lost 5 bases and 0 bases respectively, with 7 bases between them. There are 13 residues in the CDR3. Germline loops: CDR1 LNHDA, CDR2 SQIVND (reference sequence).

The chain combines TRBV29-1 with TRBJ1-1; D call uncertain. V was pared by 6 bases and J by 6 bases, with 8 bases between. The germline gives CDR1 SQVTM, CDR2 ANQGSEA. CDR3 length: 10 residues. This CDR3 reads CSVYGSEAFF. The CDR3 nucleotides read TGCAGCGTGTACGGGTCTGAAGCTTTCTTT.

This rearrangement joins TRBV5-6 to TRBJ1-6; 7 nucleotides align to TRBD1. J lost 5 bases, V lost 2 bases, and 13 bases had no gene match. The CDR3 consists of 18 residues. Germline V lookup: CDR1 SGHDT, CDR2 YYEEEE. As DNA, the CDR3 is TGTGCCAGCAGCTTTGCATTCCCGGGACAGAAACATAATTCACCCCTCCACTTT. Translation: CASSFAFPGQKHNSPLHF.